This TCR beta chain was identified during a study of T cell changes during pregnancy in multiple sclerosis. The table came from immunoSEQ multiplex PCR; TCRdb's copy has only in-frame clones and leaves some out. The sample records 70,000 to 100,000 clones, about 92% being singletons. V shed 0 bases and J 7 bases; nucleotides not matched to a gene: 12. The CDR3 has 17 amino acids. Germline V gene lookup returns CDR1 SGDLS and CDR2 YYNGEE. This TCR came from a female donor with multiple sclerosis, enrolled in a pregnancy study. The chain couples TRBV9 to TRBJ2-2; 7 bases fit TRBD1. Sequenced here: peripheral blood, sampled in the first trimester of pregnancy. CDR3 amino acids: CASSVEGAGRRIGELFF. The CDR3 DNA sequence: TGTGCCAGCAGCGTAGAGGGGGCAGGGCGACGTATCGGGGAGCTGTTTTTT.